Shown below are 29 T cell receptor beta chains from a single sample sequenced in a study of tissue T cells after allogeneic stem cell transplantation. Method: immunoSEQ multiplex PCR; TCRdb's copy keeps in-frame clones and lacks some. The sample has about 7,700 clones; roughly 38% are singletons. Time point in this sample: mouse harvest day 14 after allogeneic transplant. Mouse grafts combined 10^7 T-cell-depleted bone marrow cells with 10^6 splenic CD5+ T cells. The sequenced material came from skin. The receptor set was obtained from a female BALB/c mouse given C57BL/6 T cells with graft-versus-host disease after an allogeneic hematopoietic cell transplant.

Comments on this clone: Gene and germline names: mouse. The read is 1 residue too short to cover the CDR3 end, so that end is filled in from the germline J gene. The same CDR3 is also encoded by other DNA sequences in this sample. The J gene is TRBJ2-4, the V gene TRBV26; a possible D gene is TRBD2 (5 bases). The CDR3 spans 14 residues. Germline loops: CDR1 KGHPV, CDR2 FQNQEV (reference sequence). V shed 6 bases and J shed 0 bases, with 10 bases lying between them. The CDR3 loop reads CASSLGTSQNTLYF. The part of the CDR3 DNA that was read is TGTGCCAGCAGCCTGGGAACTAGTCAAAACACCTTGTAC.

For this clone: Mouse names are used for the genes. The read terminates 1 residue ahead of where the CDR3 ends, so the germline J gene completes it. The chain is built from TRBV5 and TRBJ2-4; possible D gene TRBD1, 7 bases. V gave up 1 base and J gave up 2 bases, with 13 bases separating them. The CDR3 loop spans 16 amino acids. CDR1 is LGHNA and CDR2 is YNLKQL in the germline V gene (reference sequence). CDR3 DNA (partial): TGTGCCAGCAGCCAAGTGGAGGGGGCGCCTCAAAACACCTTGTAC. Translated, it gives CASSQVEGAPQNTLY. The whole CDR3 protein reads CASSQVEGAPQNTLYF.

Regarding this clone: Germline and genes here are mouse. The chain's CDR3 is CASSLPGGASAETLYF. Partial CDR3 DNA: TGTGCCAGCAGTCTGCCTGGGGGGGCTAGTGCAGAAACGCTGTAT. The chain combines TRBV26 with TRBJ2-3; 10 bases line up with TRBD2. The read ends 1 residue early relative to the CDR3; the germline J gene fills the gap. Germline lookup yields CDR1 KGHPV and CDR2 FQNQEV (reference sequence). CDR3 length: 16 amino acids. The J segment lost 0 bases and the V segment lost 2 bases, leaving 2 bases of the junction unmatched.

By sample fraction, this clone is medium-sized. Genes and germline are mouse. Sequencing ends 1 residue short of the CDR3 end; the germline J gene provides the rest. The chain links TRBV26 to TRBJ1-4, with D uncertain. Germline V gives CDR1 KGHPV, CDR2 FQNQEV (reference sequence). There are 12 residues in the CDR3. V was trimmed by 2 bases and J by 7 bases, leaving 5 bases between them. CDR3 bases read: TGTGCCAGCAGTCTGAGGGCCGAAAGATTATTT. Translating gives CASSLRAERLF. The full CDR3 protein is CASSLRAERLFF.

Details on this clone: Gene names and germline refer to mouse. The CDR3 end falls 1 residue outside the read, so it is completed with the germline J gene. The chain has TRBV12-2 and TRBJ1-3; D is ambiguous. The V gene's germline CDR1 is SGHLS and CDR2 HYDKME. Trimming shortened V by 0 bases and J by 0 bases, and 5 bases separated the two germline ends. CDR3 length equals 14 residues. CDR3 residues: CASSLEDSGNTLYF. Partial CDR3 DNA: TGTGCCAGCTCTCTCGAAGATTCTGGAAATACGCTCTAT.

Worth noting for this clone: Mouse gene names and germline throughout. The read ends 1 residue shy of where the CDR3 ends; the end is completed using the germline J gene. The chain joins TRBV23 to TRBJ1-4; the table's D call, TRBD1, was not checked against the DNA. CDR1 and CDR2 from the germline V gene are KGHTA and FQNQQP. The length of the CDR3 is 14 residues. The CDR3 reads CSSSQRTTNERLFF. The CDR3 DNA, read in part, is TGCTCCAGCAGTCAGAGGACAACCAACGAAAGATTATTT.

This clone was observed a handful of times. Germline and genes here are mouse. The read halts 1 residue ahead of the CDR3 end, with the missing end drawn from the germline J gene. The chain has TRBV2 and TRBJ1-2; 10 bases are shared with TRBD1. The CDR3 totals 15 residues. After removal of 2 bases from V and 3 bases from J, the junction contained 3 bases not matched to a gene. Germline CDR1 is LGHNA and CDR2 is YSYQKL. CDR3 DNA, as far as it was read: TGTGCCAGCAGCCAACCGGGACAGGGGTACTCCGACTACACC. Encoded protein: CASSQPGQGYSDYT. The entire CDR3 protein is CASSQPGQGYSDYTF. Based on the CDR3 plus reference TRBV2 and TRBJ1-2, the full variable domain is DPKIIQKPKYLVAVTGSEKILICEQYLGHNAMYWYRQSAKKPLEFMFSYSYQKLMDNQTASSRFQPQSSKKNHLDLQITALKPDDSATYFCASSQPGQGYSDYTFGSGTRLLVI.

With respect to this clone: These gene names are mouse names. The CDR3 protein is CASSLAPSAETLYF. The sequenced part of the CDR3 DNA is TGTGCCAGCAGCTTAGCCCCTAGTGCAGAAACGCTGTAT. This chain links TRBV3 with TRBJ2-3; unclear D gene. The sequence runs out 1 residue before the end of the CDR3; the remainder is reconstructed from the germline J gene. Germline V gene lookup returns CDR1 SNHLY and CDR2 FYNGKV (reference sequence). The V gene lost 0 bases and the J gene lost 0 bases, with 4 bases spanning the gap. The CDR3 consists of 14 residues. The entire variable domain, with the rest obtained from reference TRBV3 and TRBJ2-3, is as follows: GPKVLQIPSHQIIDMGQMVTLNCDPVSNHLYFYWYKQILGQQMEFLVNFYNGKVMEKSKLFKDQFSVERPDGSYFTLKIQPTALEDSAVYFCASSLAPSAETLYFGSGTRLTVL.

The sample holds a few counts of this clone. These gene names are mouse names. Coverage ceases 1 residue before the CDR3 finishes, and the germline J gene fills in the end. The chain employs TRBV23 and TRBJ1-3. Germline values: CDR1 KGHTA, CDR2 FQNQQP. The CDR3 consists of 16 residues. The CDR3: CSSSQLRGWGGNTLYF. The part of the CDR3 DNA that was read is TGCTCCAGCAGTCAATTGCGGGGATGGGGTGGAAATACGCTCTAT. Filled out from reference TRBV23 and TRBJ1-3, the complete variable domain reads DAAVTQKPRYLIKMKGQEAEMKCIPEKGHTAVFWYQQKQSKELKFLIYFQNQQPLDQIDMVKERFSAVCPSSSLCSLGIRTCEAEDSALYLCSSSQLRGWGGNTLYFGEGSRLIVV.

This clone was seen a handful of times. Gene names refer to mouse genes. This sample includes further DNA sequences coding for the same CDR3. This CDR3 is CASSLAGTGGYEQYF. CDR3 DNA (partial): TGTGCCAGCAGCTTAGCAGGGACTGGGGGCTATGAACAGTAC. The chain combines TRBV3 with TRBJ2-7, with 11 positions matching TRBD2. The read ends 1 residue early relative to the CDR3; the germline J gene fills the gap. Germline CDR1 SNHLY, CDR2 FYNGKV (reference sequence). The trim removed 0 bases at V and 3 bases at J, leaving 1 base unmatched. This CDR3 has 15 amino acids.

As concerns this clone: Gene names denote mouse genes. The CDR3 end falls 1 residue outside the read, so it is completed with the germline J gene. The V call is TRBV12-2, the J call TRBJ2-7; 8 bases are a match to TRBD1. This CDR3 contains 15 residues. Trimming took 2 bases from V and 0 from J; bases not matched to a gene: 5. The germline CDR1 and CDR2 sequences are SGHLS and HYDKME. CDR3 loop: CASSPDRGNSYEQYF. The part of the CDR3 DNA that was read is TGTGCCAGCTCTCCCGACAGGGGAAACTCCTATGAACAGTAC.

With respect to this clone: The genes are named according to mouse. The sequenced fragment ends 1 residue before the CDR3 boundary, so the rest is inferred from the germline J gene. The identical CDR3 is also encoded by other nucleotide sequences in the sample. The V gene is TRBV26, the J gene TRBJ2-3; TRBD2 matches 8 bases. Unmatched junction bases numbered 3, after V lost 0 bases and J lost 1 base. Germline values: CDR1 KGHPV, CDR2 FQNQEV (reference sequence). The CDR3 is 16 residues long. The CDR3 protein is CASSLSGGARAETLYF. The part of the CDR3 DNA that was read is TGTGCCAGCAGTCTGTCCGGGGGGGCGCGTGCAGAAACGCTGTAT. Variable domain in full (rest from reference TRBV26 and TRBJ2-3): NSKVIQTPRYLVKGQGQKAKMRCIPEKGHPVVFWYQQNKNNEFKFLINFQNQEVLQQIDMTEKRFSAECPSNSPCSLEIQSSEAGDSALYLCASSLSGGARAETLYFGSGTRLTVL.

Comments on this clone: Gene names are mouse gene names. CDR3 amino acids: CASSPDRDSPLYF. CDR3 DNA (partial): TGTGCCAGCAGTCCGGACAGGGATTCGCCCCTCTAC. V usage is TRBV26 and J usage is TRBJ1-6; 8 bases agree with TRBD1. Read sequence stops 1 residue before the CDR3 end, and the germline J gene provides the missing end. TRBJ1-6 is recorded as an ORF, its role being uncertain. Germline values: CDR1 KGHPV, CDR2 FQNQEV (reference sequence). V shed 4 bases and J 8 bases; nucleotides not matched to a gene: 1. The CDR3 sequence is 13 residues long.

With regard to this clone: Genes here carry mouse names. Read sequence stops 1 residue before the CDR3 end, and the germline J gene provides the missing end. V and J are TRBV24 and TRBJ1-1; TRBD1 agrees at 9 bases. This CDR3 spans 17 amino acids. Germline CDR1 is KGHTA and CDR2 is FRNEEI. Unmatched junction bases numbered 10, after V lost 5 bases and J lost 0 bases. The CDR3 bases that were read are TGTGCCAGCAGTATCACAGGGGGCGCAGGGACAAACACAGAAGTCTTC. This encodes CASSITGGAGTNTEVF. The whole CDR3 region reads CASSITGGAGTNTEVFF.

Regarding this clone: These gene names are mouse names. The sequenced CDR3 bases are TGTGCTAGCAGTTTTGGGGGGTATGCTGAGCAGTTC. As protein: CASSFGGYAEQF. The whole CDR3 reads CASSFGGYAEQFF. This chain joins TRBV29 and TRBJ2-1, with TRBD2 matching over 7 bases. The sequenced fragment ends 1 residue before the CDR3 boundary, so the rest is inferred from the germline J gene. The J segment lost 4 bases and the V segment lost 3 bases, leaving 0 bases of the junction unmatched. Looked up from germline, CDR1 is MSHET and CDR2 is SYDVDS. The CDR3 contains 13 residues.

About this clone: Genes here carry mouse names. The sequenced fragment ends 1 residue before the CDR3 boundary, so the rest is inferred from the germline J gene. The J gene is TRBJ2-7, the V gene TRBV1; D is unclear. The CDR3 runs 12 residues. Trimming cost V 3 bases and J 0 bases, with 3 bases left between them. The V gene's germline CDR1 is NSQYPW and CDR2 LRSPGD (reference sequence). The part of the CDR3 DNA that was read is TGCACCTGCAGTGCGGCCTCCTATGAACAGTAC. Protein product: CTCSAASYEQY. The CDR3 in its entirety is CTCSAASYEQYF.

A note on this clone: Genes and germline are mouse. The DNA ends 1 residue before the CDR3 does, and the rest of the CDR3 is filled in from the germline J gene. The genes are TRBV26 and TRBJ2-5; D not resolved. Germline assignment: CDR1 KGHPV and CDR2 FQNQEV (reference sequence). Trimming took 2 bases from V and 4 from J, leaving 7 bases between them. The CDR3 totals 13 residues. The CDR3 here is CASSLQPEDTQYF. Partial CDR3 DNA: TGTGCCAGCAGTCTGCAGCCGGAAGACACCCAGTAC. The full variable domain, with the rest looked up from reference TRBV26 and TRBJ2-5, is NSKVIQTPRYLVKGQGQKAKMRCIPEKGHPVVFWYQQNKNNEFKFLINFQNQEVLQQIDMTEKRFSAECPSNSPCSLEIQSSEAGDSALYLCASSLQPEDTQYFGPGTRLLVL.

A note on this clone: Mouse gene names and germline throughout. With the read ending 1 residue before the CDR3 end, the germline J gene is used to fill in that end. This chain joins TRBV29 and TRBJ1-3; TRBD1 is a possible D gene (5 bases). The CDR3 has 14 residues. V lost 1 base and J 2 bases, leaving 6 bases between the germline ends. Per germline, CDR1 MSHET and CDR2 SYDVDS. The CDR3 loop is CASSLLGAGNTLYF. The DNA read from the CDR3 is TGTGCTAGCAGTTTATTGGGGGCTGGAAATACGCTCTAT. The full variable domain, in which reference TRBV29 and TRBJ1-3 provide the parts outside the CDR3, is DMKVTQMPRYLIKRMGENVLLECGQDMSHETMYWYRQDPGLGLQLIYISYDVDSNSEGDIPKGYRVSRKKREHFSLILDSAKTNQTSVYFCASSLLGAGNTLYFGEGSRLIVV.

Remarks on this clone: Genes and germline are mouse. The missing CDR3 end, 1 residue past where the read stops, is filled in from the germline J gene. The chain carries TRBV26 and TRBJ2-7, with 7 bases fitting TRBD1. CDR3 length: 13 residues. J was trimmed by 2 bases and V by 3 bases; bases with no gene match: 1. Germline V gene lookup returns CDR1 KGHPV and CDR2 FQNQEV (reference sequence). CDR3 sequence reads: CASSLGTAYEQYF. Partial CDR3 DNA: TGTGCCAGCAGTCTCGGGACAGCCTATGAACAGTAC.

This clone rates as medium-sized. Gene names follow the mouse nomenclature. Sequencing ends 1 residue short of the CDR3 end; the germline J gene provides the rest. This rearrangement joins TRBV26 to TRBJ2-2; D uncertain. The CDR3 has 15 residues. Germline lookup yields CDR1 KGHPV and CDR2 FQNQEV (reference sequence). V was cut by 4 bases and J by 0 bases, with 9 bases left in between. The CDR3 reads CASSPQTTNTGQLYF. The covered CDR3 bases are TGTGCCAGCAGTCCCCAAACAACAAACACCGGGCAGCTCTAC. Based on the CDR3 plus reference TRBV26 and TRBJ2-2, the full variable domain is NSKVIQTPRYLVKGQGQKAKMRCIPEKGHPVVFWYQQNKNNEFKFLINFQNQEVLQQIDMTEKRFSAECPSNSPCSLEIQSSEAGDSALYLCASSPQTTNTGQLYFGEGSKLTVL.

This clone was counted only a few times. Genes and germline come from the mouse. The read halts 1 residue ahead of the CDR3 end, with the missing end drawn from the germline J gene. The chain recombines TRBV26 with TRBJ1-4; D remains ambiguous. CDR1 and CDR2 from the germline V gene are KGHPV and FQNQEV (reference sequence). V lost 6 bases to trimming and J lost 3 bases, with 8 bases between them. There are 13 residues in the CDR3. The CDR3 DNA, read in part, is TGTGCCAGCAGCCACCGGCCCAACGAAAGATTATTT. This gives the protein CASSHRPNERLF. The full CDR3 protein reads CASSHRPNERLFF.

On this clone itself: Genes and germline are mouse. Coverage ceases 1 residue before the CDR3 finishes, and the germline J gene fills in the end. The V gene is TRBV20, the J gene TRBJ2-4; D gene ambiguous. V was trimmed by 0 bases and J by 3 bases, leaving 4 bases between them. The germline V gene encodes CDR1 GFQATS and CDR2 STVNSAI. The length of the CDR3 is 12 residues. The CDR3 reads CGARDQQNTLYF. The sequenced part of the CDR3 DNA is TGTGGTGCTAGGGACCAGCAAAACACCTTGTAC.

As for this clone: Gene names follow the mouse nomenclature. The read ends 1 residue early relative to the CDR3; the germline J gene fills the gap. The V and J genes are TRBV23 and TRBJ2-7. This CDR3 is built from 12 residues. Germline V gives CDR1 KGHTA, CDR2 FQNQQP. CDR3 loop: CSSSQGQNEQYF. The sequenced CDR3 bases are TGCTCCAGCAGTCAAGGGCAGAATGAACAGTAC.

For this clone: Genes here carry mouse names. The sequenced fragment ends 1 residue before the CDR3 boundary, so the rest is inferred from the germline J gene. This chain connects TRBV26 to TRBJ2-7; TRBD1 might be the D (6 bases). V lost 2 bases, J lost 6 bases, and 8 bases lay in between. This CDR3 region has 12 residues. Germline-derived CDR1 and CDR2 are KGHPV and FQNQEV (reference sequence). The sequenced CDR3 bases are TGTGCCAGCAGTCTGACAGGGCTTGAACAGTAC. As protein: CASSLTGLEQY. The whole CDR3 sequence is CASSLTGLEQYF.

Remarks on this clone: Germline and genes: mouse. The read terminates 1 residue before the CDR3 end, so the remaining end is supplied by the germline J gene. The genes are TRBV13-3 and TRBJ1-2; TRBD1 might be the D (5 bases). The ends were cut back, 0 bases at V and 4 bases at J, with 7 bases in the middle. This CDR3 region has 13 residues. Germline CDR1 and CDR2: NNHDY and SYVADS. CDR3 DNA (partial): TGTGCCAGCAGTGATGGGGGGGTCTCCGACTACACC. Protein product: CASSDGGVSDYT. The entire CDR3 protein is CASSDGGVSDYTF.

A word on this clone: Germline and genes here are mouse. From the germline J gene comes the end of the CDR3, since the read stops 1 residue before it. The chain couples TRBV14 to TRBJ2-4, with no clear D. This CDR3 is built from 15 residues. Deletions cut 3 bases from V and 0 bases from J, with 11 bases between. Germline CDR1 and CDR2: SGHDT and FRDEAV. CDR3 bases read: TGTGCCAGCAGTTCCCCGCCAGCTAGTCAAAACACCTTGTAC. Translating gives CASSSPPASQNTLY. In full, the CDR3 reads CASSSPPASQNTLYF.

Relative to its sample, this clone is medium-sized. Mouse germline and gene names are used. The read terminates 1 residue ahead of where the CDR3 ends, so the germline J gene completes it. This chain uses TRBV26 with TRBJ1-3, with D unresolved. Trimming left V 4 bases short and J 3 bases short, with 10 bases between. This CDR3 region has 14 residues. Germline CDR1 KGHPV, CDR2 FQNQEV (reference sequence). The CDR3 protein is CASSPHMIGNTLYF. Incomplete CDR3 DNA: TGTGCCAGCAGTCCTCACATGATTGGAAATACGCTCTAT. The full variable domain, rest sourced from reference TRBV26 and TRBJ1-3, is NSKVIQTPRYLVKGQGQKAKMRCIPEKGHPVVFWYQQNKNNEFKFLINFQNQEVLQQIDMTEKRFSAECPSNSPCSLEIQSSEAGDSALYLCASSPHMIGNTLYFGEGSRLIVV.

As to this clone: Genes and germline come from the mouse. The CDR3 end is not reached by the read, which stops 1 residue before it; the germline J gene fills it in. This CDR3 is also generated by other DNA sequences in the sample. This chain uses TRBV26 with TRBJ2-7; 8 bases align to TRBD1. The CDR3 runs 14 residues. Trimming removed 2 bases from V and 0 bases from J; junction bases left unmatched: 0. Germline CDR1 and CDR2: KGHPV and FQNQEV (reference sequence). The part of the CDR3 DNA that was read is TGTGCCAGCAGTCTGGGACAGGGCTCCTATGAACAGTAC. Amino acid sequence: CASSLGQGSYEQY. The entire CDR3 protein is CASSLGQGSYEQYF. The full variable domain, rest sourced from reference TRBV26 and TRBJ2-7, is NSKVIQTPRYLVKGQGQKAKMRCIPEKGHPVVFWYQQNKNNEFKFLINFQNQEVLQQIDMTEKRFSAECPSNSPCSLEIQSSEAGDSALYLCASSLGQGSYEQYFGPGTRLTVL.

About this clone itself: Gene names follow the mouse nomenclature. The read stops 1 residue short of the end of the CDR3; the missing end is completed from the germline J gene. The chain links TRBV26 to TRBJ1-4; D not certain. The CDR3 spans 15 residues. The germline gives CDR1 KGHPV, CDR2 FQNQEV (reference sequence). Trimming took off 4 bases at V and 0 bases at J, with 9 bases between the two ends. CDR3 loop: CASSPVGISNERLFF. CDR3 bases read: TGTGCCAGCAGTCCAGTGGGTATTTCCAACGAAAGATTATTT.